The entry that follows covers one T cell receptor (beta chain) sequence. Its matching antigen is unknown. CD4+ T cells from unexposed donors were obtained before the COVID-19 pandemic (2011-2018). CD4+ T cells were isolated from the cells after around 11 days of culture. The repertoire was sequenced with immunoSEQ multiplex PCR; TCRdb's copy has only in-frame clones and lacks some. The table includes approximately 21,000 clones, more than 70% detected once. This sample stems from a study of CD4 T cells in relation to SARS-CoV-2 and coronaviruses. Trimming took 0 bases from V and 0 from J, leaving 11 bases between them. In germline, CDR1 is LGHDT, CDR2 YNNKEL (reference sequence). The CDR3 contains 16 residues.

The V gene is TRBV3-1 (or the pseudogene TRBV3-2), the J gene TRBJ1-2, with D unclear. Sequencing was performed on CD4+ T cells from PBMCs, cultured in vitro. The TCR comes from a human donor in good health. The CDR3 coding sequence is TGTGCCAGCAGCCAAGATTTGCGGACTACTAACTATGGCTACACCTTC. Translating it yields CASSQDLRTTNYGYTF.